The following is a TCR beta chain sequence with its context. The antigen is unknown. The table came from immunoSEQ multiplex PCR; TCRdb's copy has only in-frame clones and leaves some out. The repertoire has some 240,000 clones, around 87% of them found once; the top ten carry 1.5% to 2.5%. The sample is drawn from a study of cytomegalovirus exposure and HLA in healthy donors. Overall study results and limits: The study put 150 to 200 TCR beta chains on its list as cytomegalovirus-associated. The tendency of first-cohort TCR clusters to co-occur in the roughly 120 validation repertoires was the finding of a later analysis.

This CDR3 comprises 13 residues. V gave up 3 bases and J gave up 2 bases, with 7 bases separating them. Germline V lookup: CDR1 MDHEN, CDR2 SYDVKM. The sample comprised PBMCs. This TCR was recovered from a woman aged 18-29 years in good health and CMV-seropositive. The chain has TRBV28 and TRBJ1-2; D remains unclear. In DNA, the CDR3 is TGTGCCAGCAGTTTGGGCAGCAACTATGGCTACACCTTC. This sequence encodes CASSLGSNYGYTF.